This T cell receptor (beta chain) derives from a study of Graves' ophthalmopathy and Graves' hyperthyroidism. CDR3 size: 15 residues. Germline V gives CDR1 MNHEY, CDR2 SVGEGT. The junction had 15 bases not matched to a gene; V was cut back by 6 bases and J by 7 bases. The TCR beta CDR3 regions underwent amplification from RNA transcripts. An opening RT-PCR round employed HTBI primers and preceded a second-round multiplex PCR. TCRdb re-called the multiplex PCR reads through MiXCR, storing one row per CDR3 protein. Counted here are around 340,000 distinct CDR3 sequences, roughly a sixth occurring once; the ten biggest clones make up 12%.

This clonotype originated in an adult man with Graves' ophthalmopathy. The rearrangement joins TRBV6-2 or TRBV6-3 to TRBJ2-7; 7 nucleotides line up with TRBD1. The sample consisted of peripheral blood. The CDR3 loop reads CASRNKGARILEQYF. CDR3 DNA: TGTGCCAGCAGAAACAAGGGGGCTCGGATTTTGGAGCAGTACTTC.